This T cell receptor (beta chain) was obtained from a study of T cell repertoires in cytomegalovirus infection. The overall study: Researchers turned to recently identified HLA-C-restricted CMV epitopes as well as well-studied HLA-B-restricted ones. A matching HLA type, together with CMV infection, was signaled by public TCR beta signatures.

Concerning this clonotype: Its cognate antigen is unknown.

The study's findings and limits: Across the ex vivo response, the dominant clonotypes were HLA-C-restricted CMV-specific TCR beta clonotypes. Based on cumulative public TCR beta family frequency, carriers of CMV plus the relevant HLA were identified.

Per the germline V gene, CDR1 is SNHLY and CDR2 is FYNNEI. V was shortened by 5 bases and J by 3 bases, with 19 bases between the two germline ends. The CDR3 is 16 amino acids. MiXCR, run by TCRdb on the reads, gives a single entry per CDR3 protein. The sample yields about 890,000 distinct CDR3 sequences, around 30% seen once. The chain carries TRBV2 and TRBJ1-2; possibly TRBD1 for D (6 bases). The source was cultured CD8+ T cells from PBMCs, collected from culture after CMV antigen stimulation. The receptor's source is a human donor in good health (CMV status not recorded). Some clones in this sample may be carry-over from other donors' samples. CDR3 DNA sequence: TGTGCCAGCAGTTCTAGAGGGGGGGCCCCCTACTATGGCTACACCTTC. Encoded protein: CASSSRGGAPYYGYTF.